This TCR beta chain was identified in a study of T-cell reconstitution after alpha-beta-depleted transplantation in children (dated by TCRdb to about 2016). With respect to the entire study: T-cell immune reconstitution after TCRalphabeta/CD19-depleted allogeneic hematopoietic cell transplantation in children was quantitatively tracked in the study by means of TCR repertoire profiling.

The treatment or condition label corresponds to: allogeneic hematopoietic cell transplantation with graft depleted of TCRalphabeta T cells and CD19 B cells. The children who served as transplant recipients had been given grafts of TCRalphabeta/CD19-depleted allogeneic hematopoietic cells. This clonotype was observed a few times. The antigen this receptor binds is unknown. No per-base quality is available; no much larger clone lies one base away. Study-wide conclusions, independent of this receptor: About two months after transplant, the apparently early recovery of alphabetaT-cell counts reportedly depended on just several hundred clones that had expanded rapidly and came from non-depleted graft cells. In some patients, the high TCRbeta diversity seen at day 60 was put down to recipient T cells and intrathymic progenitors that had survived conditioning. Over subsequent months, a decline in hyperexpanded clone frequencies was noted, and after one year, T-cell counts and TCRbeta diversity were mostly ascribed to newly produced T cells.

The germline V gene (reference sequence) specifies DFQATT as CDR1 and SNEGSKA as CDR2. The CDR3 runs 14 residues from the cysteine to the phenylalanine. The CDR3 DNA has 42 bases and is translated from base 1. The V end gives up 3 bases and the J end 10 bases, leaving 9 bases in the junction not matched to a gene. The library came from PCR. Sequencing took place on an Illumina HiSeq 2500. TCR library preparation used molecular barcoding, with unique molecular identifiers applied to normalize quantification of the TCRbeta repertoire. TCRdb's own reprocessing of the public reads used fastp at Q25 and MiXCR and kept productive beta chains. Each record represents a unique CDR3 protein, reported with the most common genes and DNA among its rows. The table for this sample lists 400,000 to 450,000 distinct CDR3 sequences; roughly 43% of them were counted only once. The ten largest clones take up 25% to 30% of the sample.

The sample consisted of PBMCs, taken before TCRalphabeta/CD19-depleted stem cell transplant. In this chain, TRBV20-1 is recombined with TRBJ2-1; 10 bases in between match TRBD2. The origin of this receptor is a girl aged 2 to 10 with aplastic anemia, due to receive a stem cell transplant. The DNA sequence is TGCAGTGCTAGTGGGCTAGCGGGAGCGTTGGAGCAGTTCTTC. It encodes CSASGLAGALEQFF.